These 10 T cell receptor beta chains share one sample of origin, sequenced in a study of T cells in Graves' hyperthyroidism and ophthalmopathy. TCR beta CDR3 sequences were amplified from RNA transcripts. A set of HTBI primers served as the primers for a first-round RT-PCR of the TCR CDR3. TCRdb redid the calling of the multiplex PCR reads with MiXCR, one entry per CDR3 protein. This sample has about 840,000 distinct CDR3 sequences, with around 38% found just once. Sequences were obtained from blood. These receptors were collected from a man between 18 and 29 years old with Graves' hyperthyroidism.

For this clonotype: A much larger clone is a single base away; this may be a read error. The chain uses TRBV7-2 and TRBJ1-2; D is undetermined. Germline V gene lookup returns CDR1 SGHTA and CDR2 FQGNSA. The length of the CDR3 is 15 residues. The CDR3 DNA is TGTGCCAGCAGCCGATACGACGGGCGCGAGGGTGGCTACGCCTTC. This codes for CASSRYDGREGGYAF.

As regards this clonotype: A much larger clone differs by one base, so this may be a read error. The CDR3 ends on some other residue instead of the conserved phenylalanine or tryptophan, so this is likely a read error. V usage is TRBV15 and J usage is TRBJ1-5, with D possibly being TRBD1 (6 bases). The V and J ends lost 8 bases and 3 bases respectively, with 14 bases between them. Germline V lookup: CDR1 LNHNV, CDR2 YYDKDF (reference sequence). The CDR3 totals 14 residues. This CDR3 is CATGAGDPNQPQHY. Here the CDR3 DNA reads TGTGCCACCGGGGCAGGGGATCCCAATCAGCCCCAGCATTAT.

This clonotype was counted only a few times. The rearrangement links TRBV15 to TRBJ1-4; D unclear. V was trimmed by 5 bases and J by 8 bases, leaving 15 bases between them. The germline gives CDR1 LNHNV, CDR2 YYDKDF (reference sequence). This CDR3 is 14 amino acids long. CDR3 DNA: TGTGCCACCAGCCAACGTAAGGGTGGGGAAAAACTGTTTTTT. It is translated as CATSQRKGGEKLFF.

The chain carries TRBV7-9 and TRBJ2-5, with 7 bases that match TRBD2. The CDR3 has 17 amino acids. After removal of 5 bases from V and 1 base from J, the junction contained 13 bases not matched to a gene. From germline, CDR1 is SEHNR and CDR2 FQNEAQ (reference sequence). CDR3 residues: CASSQDWASGAQETQYF. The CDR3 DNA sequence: TGTGCCAGCAGCCAAGATTGGGCTAGCGGAGCCCAAGAGACCCAGTACTTC.

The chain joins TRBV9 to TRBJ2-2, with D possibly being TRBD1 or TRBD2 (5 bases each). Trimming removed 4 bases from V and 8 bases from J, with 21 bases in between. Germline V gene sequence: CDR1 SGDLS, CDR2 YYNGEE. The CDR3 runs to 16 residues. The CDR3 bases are TGTGCCAGCAGCCCCCGGGGCTCGAACGCCGTAGGGGAGCTGTTTTTT. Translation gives CASSPRGSNAVGELFF.

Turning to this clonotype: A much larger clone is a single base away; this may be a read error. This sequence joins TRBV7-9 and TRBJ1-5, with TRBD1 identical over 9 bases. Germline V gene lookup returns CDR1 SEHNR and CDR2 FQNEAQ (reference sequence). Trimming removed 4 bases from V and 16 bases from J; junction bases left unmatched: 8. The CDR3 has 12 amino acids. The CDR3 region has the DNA TGTGCCAGCAGCTCCGGGACAGGGCCCTCTCATTTT. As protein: CASSSGTGPSHF. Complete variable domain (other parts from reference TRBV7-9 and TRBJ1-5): DTGVSQNPRHKITKRGQNVTFRCDPISEHNRLYWYRQTLGQGPEFLTYFQNEAQLEKSRLLSDRFSAERPKGSFSTLEIQRTEQGDSAMYLCASSSGTGPSHFGDGTRLSIL.

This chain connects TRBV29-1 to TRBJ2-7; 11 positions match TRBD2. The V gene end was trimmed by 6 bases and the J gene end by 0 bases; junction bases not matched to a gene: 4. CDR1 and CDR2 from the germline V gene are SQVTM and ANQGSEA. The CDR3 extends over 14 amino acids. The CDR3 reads CSVKTSGNSYEQYF. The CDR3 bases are TGCAGCGTGAAGACTAGCGGGAACTCCTACGAGCAGTACTTC.

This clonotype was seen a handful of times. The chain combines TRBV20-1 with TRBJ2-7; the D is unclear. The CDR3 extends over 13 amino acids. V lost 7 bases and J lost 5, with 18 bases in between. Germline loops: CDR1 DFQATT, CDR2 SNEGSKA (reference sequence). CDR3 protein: CSGSPGPPNEQYF. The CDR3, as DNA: TGCAGTGGTTCGCCGGGCCCCCCCAACGAGCAGTACTTC.

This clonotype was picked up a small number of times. CDR3 residues: CASSHPDSMNTEAFF. The CDR3 nucleotides are TGTGCCAGCAGCCACCCGGACAGTATGAACACTGAAGCTTTCTTT. J is TRBJ1-1 and V is TRBV12-3 or TRBV12-4, with D possibly TRBD1 on 6 matching bases. The CDR3 totals 15 residues. Trimming stripped 6 bases from V and 0 bases from J, with 14 bases between.

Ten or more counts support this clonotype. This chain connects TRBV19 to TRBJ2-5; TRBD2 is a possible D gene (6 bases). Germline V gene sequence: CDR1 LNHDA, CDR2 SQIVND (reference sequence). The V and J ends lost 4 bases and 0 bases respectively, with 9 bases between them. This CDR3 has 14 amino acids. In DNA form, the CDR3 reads TGTGCCAGTAGTAACCGGGACTACCAAGAGACCCAGTACTTC. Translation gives CASSNRDYQETQYF.